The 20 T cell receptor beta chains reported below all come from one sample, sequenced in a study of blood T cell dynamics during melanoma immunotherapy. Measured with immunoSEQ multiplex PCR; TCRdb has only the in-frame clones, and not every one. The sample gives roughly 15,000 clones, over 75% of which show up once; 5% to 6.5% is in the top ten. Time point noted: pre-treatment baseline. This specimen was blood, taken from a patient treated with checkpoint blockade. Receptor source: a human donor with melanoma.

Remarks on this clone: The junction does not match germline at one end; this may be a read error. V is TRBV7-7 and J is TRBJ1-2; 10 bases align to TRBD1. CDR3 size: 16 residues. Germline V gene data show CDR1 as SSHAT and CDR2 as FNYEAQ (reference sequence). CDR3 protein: CASSRQGARPSYGYTF. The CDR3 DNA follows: TGTGCTAGCAGCCGACAGGGGGCTCGACCGTCCTATGGCTACACCTTC.

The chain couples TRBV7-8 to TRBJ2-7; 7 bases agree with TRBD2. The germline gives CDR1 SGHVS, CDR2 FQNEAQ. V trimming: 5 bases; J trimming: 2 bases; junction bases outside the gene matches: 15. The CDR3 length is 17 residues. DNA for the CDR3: TGTGCCAGCAGCCCGACTAGCAGCTCACACCAGACCTACGAGCAGTACGTC. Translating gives CASSPTSSSHQTYEQYV.

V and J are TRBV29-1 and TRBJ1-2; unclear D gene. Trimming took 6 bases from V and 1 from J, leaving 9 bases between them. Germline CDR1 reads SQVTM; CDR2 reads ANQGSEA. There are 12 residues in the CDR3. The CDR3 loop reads CSVTDGNYGYTF. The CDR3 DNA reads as TGCAGCGTGACGGACGGTAACTATGGCTACACCTTC.

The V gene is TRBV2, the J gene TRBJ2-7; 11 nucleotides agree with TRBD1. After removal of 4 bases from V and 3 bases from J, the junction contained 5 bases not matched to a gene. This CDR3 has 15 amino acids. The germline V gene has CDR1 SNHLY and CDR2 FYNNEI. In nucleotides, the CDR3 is TGTGCCAGCAGTGGAGGACAGGGGGCAGTCTACGAGCAGTACTTC. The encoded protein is CASSGGQGAVYEQYF.

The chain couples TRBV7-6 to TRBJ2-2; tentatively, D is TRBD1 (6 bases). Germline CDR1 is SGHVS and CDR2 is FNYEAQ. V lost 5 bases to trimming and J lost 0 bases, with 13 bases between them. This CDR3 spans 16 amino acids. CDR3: CASSRTGTPNTGELFF. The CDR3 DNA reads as TGTGCCAGCAGCCGAACCGGGACACCGAACACCGGGGAGCTGTTTTTT.

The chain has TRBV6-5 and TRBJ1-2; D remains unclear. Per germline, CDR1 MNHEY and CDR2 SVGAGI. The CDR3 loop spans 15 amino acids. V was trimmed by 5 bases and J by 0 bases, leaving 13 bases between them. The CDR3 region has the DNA TGTGCCAGCAGTCGGACTGTGTTCGCTAACTATGGCTACACCTTC. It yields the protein CASSRTVFANYGYTF.

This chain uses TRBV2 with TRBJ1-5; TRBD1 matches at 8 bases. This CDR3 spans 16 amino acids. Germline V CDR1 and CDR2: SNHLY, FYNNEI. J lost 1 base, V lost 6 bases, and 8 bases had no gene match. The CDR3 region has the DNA TGTGCCAGCAGGATTGGACAGGGAGGGAGCAATCAGCCCCAGCATTTT. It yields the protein CASRIGQGGSNQPQHF.

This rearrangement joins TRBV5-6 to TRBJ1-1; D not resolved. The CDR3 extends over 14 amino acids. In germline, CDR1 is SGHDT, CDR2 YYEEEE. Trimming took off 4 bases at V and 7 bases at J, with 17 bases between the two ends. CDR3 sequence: CASSTSGDLGEAFF. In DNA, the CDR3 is TGTGCCAGCAGCACTAGCGGGGATTTGGGTGAAGCTTTCTTT.

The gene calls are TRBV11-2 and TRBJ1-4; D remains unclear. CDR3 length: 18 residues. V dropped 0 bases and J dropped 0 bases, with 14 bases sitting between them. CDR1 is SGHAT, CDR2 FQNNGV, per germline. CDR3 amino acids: CASSLEIRGFTTNEKLFF. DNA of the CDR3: TGTGCCAGCAGCTTAGAGATTCGGGGATTCACAACTAATGAAAAACTGTTTTTT.

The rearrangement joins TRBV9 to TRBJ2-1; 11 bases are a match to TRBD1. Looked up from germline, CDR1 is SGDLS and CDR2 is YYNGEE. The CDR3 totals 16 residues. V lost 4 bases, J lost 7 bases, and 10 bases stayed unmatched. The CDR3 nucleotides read TGTGCCAGCAGCTACCGGGACAGGGGGTCTCATAATGAGCAGTTCTTC. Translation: CASSYRDRGSHNEQFF.

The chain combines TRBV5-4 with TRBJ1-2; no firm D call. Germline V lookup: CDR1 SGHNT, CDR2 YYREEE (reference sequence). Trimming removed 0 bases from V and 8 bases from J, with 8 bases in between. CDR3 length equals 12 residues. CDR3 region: CASSLDGEGYTF. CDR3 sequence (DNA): TGTGCCAGCAGCTTGGACGGGGAAGGCTACACCTTC.

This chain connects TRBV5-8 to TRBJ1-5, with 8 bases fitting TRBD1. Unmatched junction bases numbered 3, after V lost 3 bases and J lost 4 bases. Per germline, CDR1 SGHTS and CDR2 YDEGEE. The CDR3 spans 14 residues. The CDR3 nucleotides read TGTGCCAGCAGCTCAAGGACAGGGAATCAGCCCCAGCATTTT. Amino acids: CASSSRTGNQPQHF.

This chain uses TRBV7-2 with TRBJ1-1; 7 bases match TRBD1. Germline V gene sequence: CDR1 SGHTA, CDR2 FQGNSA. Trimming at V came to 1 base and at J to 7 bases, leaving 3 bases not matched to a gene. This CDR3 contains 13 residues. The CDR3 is CASSLDRGDEAFF. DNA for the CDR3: TGTGCCAGCAGCTTAGACAGGGGAGATGAAGCTTTCTTT.

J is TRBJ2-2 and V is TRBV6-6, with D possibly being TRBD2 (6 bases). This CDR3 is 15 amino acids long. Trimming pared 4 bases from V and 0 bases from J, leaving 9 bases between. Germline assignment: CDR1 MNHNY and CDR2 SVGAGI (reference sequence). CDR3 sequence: CASSSSVANTGELFF. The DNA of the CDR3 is TGTGCCAGCAGTTCTAGCGTCGCGAACACCGGGGAGCTGTTTTTT.

CDR3 protein: CASSRRETATNEKLFF. DNA of the CDR3: TGTGCCAGCAGTCGCCGGGAGACTGCAACTAATGAAAAACTGTTTTTT. The V and J genes are TRBV9 and TRBJ1-4, with D hard to call. There are 16 residues in the CDR3. Trimming took 5 bases from V and 0 from J, leaving 14 bases between them. Germline lookup yields CDR1 SGDLS and CDR2 YYNGEE. The whole variable domain, remainder taken from reference TRBV9 and TRBJ1-4, is DSGVTQTPKHLITATGQRVTLRCSPRSGDLSVYWYQQSLDQGLQFLIQYYNGEERAKGNILERFSAQQFPDLHSELNLSSLELGDSALYFCASSRRETATNEKLFFGSGTQLSVL.

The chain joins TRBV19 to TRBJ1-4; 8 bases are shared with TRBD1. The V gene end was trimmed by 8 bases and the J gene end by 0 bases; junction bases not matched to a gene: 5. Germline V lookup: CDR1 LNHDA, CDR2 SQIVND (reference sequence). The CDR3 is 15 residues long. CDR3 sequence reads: CASRDRGTTNEKLFF. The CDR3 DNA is TGTGCCAGTCGAGACAGGGGAACAACTAATGAAAAACTGTTTTTT. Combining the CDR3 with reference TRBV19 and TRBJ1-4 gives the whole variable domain DGGITQSPKYLFRKEGQNVTLSCEQNLNHDAMYWYRQDPGQGLRLIYYSQIVNDFQKGDIAEGYSVSREKKESFPLTVTSAQKNPTAFYLCASRDRGTTNEKLFFGSGTQLSVL.

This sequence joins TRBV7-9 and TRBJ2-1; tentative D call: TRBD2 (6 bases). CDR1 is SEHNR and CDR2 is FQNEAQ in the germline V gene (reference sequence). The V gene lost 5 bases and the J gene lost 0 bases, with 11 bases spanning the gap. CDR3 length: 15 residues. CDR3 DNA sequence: TGTGCCAGCAGCCCACGGGGGAGCTCCTACAATGAGCAGTTCTTC. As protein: CASSPRGSSYNEQFF.

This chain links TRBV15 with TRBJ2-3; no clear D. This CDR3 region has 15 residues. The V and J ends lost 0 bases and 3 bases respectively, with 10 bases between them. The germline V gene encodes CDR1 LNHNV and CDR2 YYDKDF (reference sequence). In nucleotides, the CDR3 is TGTGCCACCAGCAGAGATCGGGCATCAACAGATACGCAGTATTTT. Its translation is CATSRDRASTDTQYF.

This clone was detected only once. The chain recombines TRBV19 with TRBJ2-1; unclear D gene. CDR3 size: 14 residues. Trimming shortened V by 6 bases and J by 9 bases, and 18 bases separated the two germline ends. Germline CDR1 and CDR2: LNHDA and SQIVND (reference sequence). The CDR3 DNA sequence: TGTGCCAGTAGCCCCACGTCACATGGCCTTGAGCAGTTCTTC. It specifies CASSPTSHGLEQFF.

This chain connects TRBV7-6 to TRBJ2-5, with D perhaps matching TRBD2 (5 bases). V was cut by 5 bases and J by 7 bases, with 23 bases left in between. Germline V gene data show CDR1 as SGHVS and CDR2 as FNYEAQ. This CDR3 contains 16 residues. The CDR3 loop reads CASSITSGSREVTQYF. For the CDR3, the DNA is TGTGCCAGCAGCATCACTTCGGGGTCAAGAGAAGTGACCCAGTACTTC.